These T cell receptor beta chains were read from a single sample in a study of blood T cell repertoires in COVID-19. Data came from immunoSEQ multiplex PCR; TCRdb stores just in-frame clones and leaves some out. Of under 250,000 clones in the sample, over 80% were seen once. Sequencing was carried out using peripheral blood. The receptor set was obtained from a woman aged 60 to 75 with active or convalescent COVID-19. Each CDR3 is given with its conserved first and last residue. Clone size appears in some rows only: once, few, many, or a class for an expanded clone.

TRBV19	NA	CASRKTGQETQYF
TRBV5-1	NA	CASSLGQGAQETQYF
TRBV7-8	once	CASSLGPTGGNQPQHF
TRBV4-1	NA	CASSQATGENVEAFF
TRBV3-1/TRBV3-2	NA	CASSLRLAGNEQFF
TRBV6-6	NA	CASSYTTGGYGYTF
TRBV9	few	CASGTGRFYNEQFF
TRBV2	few	CASSDGIPGANVLTF
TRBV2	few	CASSYRVQYGYTF
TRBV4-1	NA	CASSQVAGAPNIQYF
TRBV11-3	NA	CASSLGIGTSGKSEQFF
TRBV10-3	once	CAISESGQNTEAFF
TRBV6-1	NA	CASSEIWGGFGYTF
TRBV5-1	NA	CASSFGQFRGSDTQYF
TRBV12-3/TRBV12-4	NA	CASSLGVYGYTF
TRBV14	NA	CASSQLTSGGGDTQYF
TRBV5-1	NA	CASRGLAVHEQFF
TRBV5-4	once	CASSFRGPSYGYTF
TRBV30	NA	CAWRGGQNTEAFF
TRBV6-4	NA	CASSHSGGAANTEAFF
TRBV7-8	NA	CASSLAPAGVSDTQYF
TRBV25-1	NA	CASSEYYPRAGDYGYTF
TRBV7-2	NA	CASSAGGYTDTQYF
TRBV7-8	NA	CASTTLSFRRGNSPLHF
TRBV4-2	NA	CASSQAGQDDTEAFF
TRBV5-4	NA	CASSPRPRDQETQYF
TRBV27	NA	CASSLTVSGANVLTF
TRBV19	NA	CATSPRQGGETQYF
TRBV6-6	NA	CASSYMGQHNQPQHF
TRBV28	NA	CASSEEYEQYF
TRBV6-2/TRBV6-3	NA	CASSSDTQETQYF
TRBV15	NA	CATSRGTAGGGFF
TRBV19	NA	CASSIGGGENEQFF
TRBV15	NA	CATSRDLPEAQVYNEQFF
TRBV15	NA	CATSKTTDSGYGYTF
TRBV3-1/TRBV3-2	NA	CAGGQGGTGELFF
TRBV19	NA	CASSIPRGDTQYF
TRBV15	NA	CATSRDGGEPYNEQFF
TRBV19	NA	CASSIGTEAFF
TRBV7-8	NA	CASSSGTDLYEQYF
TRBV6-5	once	CASSRDQPQHF
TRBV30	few	CAWIVRGAKTEAFF
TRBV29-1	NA	CSATGYETQYF
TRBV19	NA	CASSANRGLVETQYF
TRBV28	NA	CASRATGSNTEAFF
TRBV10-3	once	CAISEAGGGSGYTF
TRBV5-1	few	CASSLGQGSYNEQFF
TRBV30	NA	CAWSVHGDNQPQHF
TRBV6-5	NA	CASPGGNEQFF
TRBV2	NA	CASSAQGLARETQYF
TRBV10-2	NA	CASSEQGTKNIQYF
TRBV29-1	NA	CSVEISSYNEQFF
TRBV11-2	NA	CASSLEGDRVRGTDTQYF
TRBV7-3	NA	CASSLTGQGAYEQYF
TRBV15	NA	CATSRDLAGAQIYNEQFF